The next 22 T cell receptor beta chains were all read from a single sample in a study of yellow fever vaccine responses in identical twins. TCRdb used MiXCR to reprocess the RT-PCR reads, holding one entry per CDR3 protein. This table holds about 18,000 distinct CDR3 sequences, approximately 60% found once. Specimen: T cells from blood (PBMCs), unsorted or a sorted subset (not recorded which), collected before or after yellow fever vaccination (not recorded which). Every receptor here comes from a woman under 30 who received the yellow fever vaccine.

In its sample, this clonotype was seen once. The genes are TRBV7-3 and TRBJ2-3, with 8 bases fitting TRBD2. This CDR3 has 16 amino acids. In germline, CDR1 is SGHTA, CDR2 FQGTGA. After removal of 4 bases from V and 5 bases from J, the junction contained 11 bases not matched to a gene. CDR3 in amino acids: CASSSTPGLGGDTQYF. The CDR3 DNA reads TGTGCCAGCAGCTCAACACCGGGACTAGGCGGAGATACGCAGTATTTT.

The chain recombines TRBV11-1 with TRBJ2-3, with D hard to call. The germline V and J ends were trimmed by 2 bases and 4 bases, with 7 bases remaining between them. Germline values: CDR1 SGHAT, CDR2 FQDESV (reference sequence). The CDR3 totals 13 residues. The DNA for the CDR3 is TGTGCCAGCAGCTTATGGTACCCAGATACGCAGTATTTT. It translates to CASSLWYPDTQYF.

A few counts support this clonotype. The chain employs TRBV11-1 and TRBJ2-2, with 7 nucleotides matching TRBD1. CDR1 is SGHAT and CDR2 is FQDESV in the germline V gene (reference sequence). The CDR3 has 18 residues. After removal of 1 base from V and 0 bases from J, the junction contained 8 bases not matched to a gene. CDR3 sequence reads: CASSLVRSTGANTGELFF. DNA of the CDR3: TGTGCCAGCAGCTTAGTTAGAAGTACAGGGGCGAACACCGGGGAGCTGTTTTTT.

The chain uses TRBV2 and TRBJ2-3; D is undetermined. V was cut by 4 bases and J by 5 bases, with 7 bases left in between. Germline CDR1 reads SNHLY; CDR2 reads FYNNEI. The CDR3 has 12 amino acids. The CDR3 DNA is TGTGCCAGCAGTGCCGGAGTAGATACGCAGTATTTT. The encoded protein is CASSAGVDTQYF.

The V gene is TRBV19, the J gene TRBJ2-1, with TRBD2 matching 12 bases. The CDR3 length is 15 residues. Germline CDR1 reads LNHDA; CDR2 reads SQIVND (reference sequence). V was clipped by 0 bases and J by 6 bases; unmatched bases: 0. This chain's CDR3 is CASSIETSGSNEQFF. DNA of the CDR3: TGTGCCAGTAGTATAGAGACTAGCGGGAGCAATGAGCAGTTCTTC.

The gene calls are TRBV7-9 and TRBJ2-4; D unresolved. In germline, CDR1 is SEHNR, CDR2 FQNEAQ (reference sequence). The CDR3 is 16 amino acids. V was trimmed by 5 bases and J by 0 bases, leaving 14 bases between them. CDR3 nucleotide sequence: TGTGCCAGCAGCCGGTCCGATCGACTAGCCAAAAACATTCAGTACTTC. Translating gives CASSRSDRLAKNIQYF.

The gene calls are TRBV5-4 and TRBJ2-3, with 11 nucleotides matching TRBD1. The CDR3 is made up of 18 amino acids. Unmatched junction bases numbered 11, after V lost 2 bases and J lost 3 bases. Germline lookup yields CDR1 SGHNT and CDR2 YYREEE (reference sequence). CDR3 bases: TGTGCCAGCAGCTTCGCCGGGGCAGGGACAGGGGGGACAGATACGCAGTATTTT. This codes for CASSFAGAGTGGTDTQYF.

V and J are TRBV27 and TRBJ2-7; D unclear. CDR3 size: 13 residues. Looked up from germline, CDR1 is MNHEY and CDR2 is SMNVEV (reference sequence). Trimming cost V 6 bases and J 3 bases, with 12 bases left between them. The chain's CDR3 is CASSPTPGYEQYF. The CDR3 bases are TGTGCCAGCAGCCCTACTCCTGGCTACGAGCAGTACTTC.

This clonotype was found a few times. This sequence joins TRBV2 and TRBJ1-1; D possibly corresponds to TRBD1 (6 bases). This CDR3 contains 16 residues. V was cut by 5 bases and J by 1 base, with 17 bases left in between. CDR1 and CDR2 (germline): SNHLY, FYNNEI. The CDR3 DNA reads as TGTGCCAGCAGTTTAAAAGTGGGGACACCGAACACTGAAGCTTTCTTT. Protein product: CASSLKVGTPNTEAFF.

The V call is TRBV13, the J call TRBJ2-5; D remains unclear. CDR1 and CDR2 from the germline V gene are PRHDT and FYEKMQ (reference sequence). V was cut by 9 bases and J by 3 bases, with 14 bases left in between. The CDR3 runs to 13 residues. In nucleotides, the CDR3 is TGTGCCAGTCACGATTCTATAAAAGAGACCCAGTACTTC. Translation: CASHDSIKETQYF.

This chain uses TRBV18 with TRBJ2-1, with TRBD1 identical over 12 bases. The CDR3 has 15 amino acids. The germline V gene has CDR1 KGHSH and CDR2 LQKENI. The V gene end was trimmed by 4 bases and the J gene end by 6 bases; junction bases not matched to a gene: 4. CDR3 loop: CASSRGQGAVNEQFF. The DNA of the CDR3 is TGTGCCAGCTCACGGGGACAGGGGGCTGTCAATGAGCAGTTCTTC.

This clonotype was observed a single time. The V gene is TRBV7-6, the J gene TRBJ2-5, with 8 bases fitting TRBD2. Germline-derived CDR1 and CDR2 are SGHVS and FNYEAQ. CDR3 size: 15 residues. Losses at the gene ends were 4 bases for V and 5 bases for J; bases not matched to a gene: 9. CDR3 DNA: TGTGCCAGCAGCTGGGTAGCGGGGCCCGGGGAGACCCAGTACTTC. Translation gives CASSWVAGPGETQYF.

CDR3 bases: TGTGCCAGCAGCTTATTGGCTTTCGGAACCTACGAGCAGTACTTC. Amino acids: CASSLLAFGTYEQYF. The J gene is TRBJ2-7, the V gene TRBV11-1; no clear D. With 2 bases removed from V and 2 bases from J, the gap between germline ends came to 13 bases. The germline CDR1 and CDR2 sequences are SGHAT and FQDESV (reference sequence). There are 15 residues in the CDR3.

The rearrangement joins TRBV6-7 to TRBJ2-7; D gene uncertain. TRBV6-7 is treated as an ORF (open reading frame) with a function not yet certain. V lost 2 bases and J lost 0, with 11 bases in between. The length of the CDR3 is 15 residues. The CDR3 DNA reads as TGTGCCAGCAGTTACGTAATCCAGAGCTCCTACGAGCAGTACGTC. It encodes CASSYVIQSSYEQYV.

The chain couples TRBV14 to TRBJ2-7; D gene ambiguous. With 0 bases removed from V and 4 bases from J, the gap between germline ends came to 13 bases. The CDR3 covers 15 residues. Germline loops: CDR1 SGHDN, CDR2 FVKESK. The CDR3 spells CASSQDRVLWYEQYF. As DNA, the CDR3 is TGTGCCAGCAGCCAAGATCGAGTGTTGTGGTACGAGCAGTACTTC. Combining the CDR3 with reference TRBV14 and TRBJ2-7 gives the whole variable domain EAGVTQFPSHSVIEKGQTVTLRCDPISGHDNLYWYRRVMGKEIKFLLHFVKESKQDESGMPNNRFLAERTGGTYSTLKVQPAELEDSGVYFCASSQDRVLWYEQYFGPGTRLTVT.

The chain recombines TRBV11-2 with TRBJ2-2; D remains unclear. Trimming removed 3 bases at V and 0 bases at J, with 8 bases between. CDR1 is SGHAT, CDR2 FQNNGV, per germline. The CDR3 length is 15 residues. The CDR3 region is CASSFDYANTGELFF. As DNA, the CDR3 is TGTGCCAGCAGCTTCGATTACGCGAACACCGGGGAGCTGTTTTTT. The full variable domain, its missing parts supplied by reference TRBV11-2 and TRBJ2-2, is EAGVAQSPRYKIIEKRQSVAFWCNPISGHATLYWYQQILGQGPKLLIQFQNNGVVDDSQLPKDRFSAERLKGVDSTLKIQPAKLEDSAVYLCASSFDYANTGELFFGEGSRLTVL.

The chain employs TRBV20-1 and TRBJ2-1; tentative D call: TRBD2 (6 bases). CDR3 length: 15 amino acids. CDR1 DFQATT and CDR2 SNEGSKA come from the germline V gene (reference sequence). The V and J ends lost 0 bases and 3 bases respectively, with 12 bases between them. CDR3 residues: CSARDPGTDYNEQFF. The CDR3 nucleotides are TGCAGTGCTAGAGACCCCGGGACTGACTACAATGAGCAGTTCTTC.

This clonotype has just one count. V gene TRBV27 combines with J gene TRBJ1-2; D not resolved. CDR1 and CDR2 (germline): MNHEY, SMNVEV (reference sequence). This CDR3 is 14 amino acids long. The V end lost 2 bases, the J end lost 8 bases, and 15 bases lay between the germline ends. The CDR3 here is CASSLNGFPTGYTF. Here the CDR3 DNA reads TGTGCCAGCAGTTTAAATGGGTTCCCGACCGGCTACACCTTC.

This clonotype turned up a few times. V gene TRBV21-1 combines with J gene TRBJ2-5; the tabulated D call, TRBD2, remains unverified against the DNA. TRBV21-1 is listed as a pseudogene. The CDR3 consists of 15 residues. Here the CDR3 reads CASSRKAGGKETQYF. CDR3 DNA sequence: TGTGCCAGCAGCAGGAAAGCGGGGGGCAAAGAGACCCAGTACTTC.

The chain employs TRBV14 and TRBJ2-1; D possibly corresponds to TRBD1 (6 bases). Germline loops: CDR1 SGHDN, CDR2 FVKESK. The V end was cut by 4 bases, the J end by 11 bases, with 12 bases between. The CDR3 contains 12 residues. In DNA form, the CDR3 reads TGTGCCAGCAGCCCCCCCGGGACAAAGCAGTTCTTC. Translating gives CASSPPGTKQFF.

The CDR3: CASSLGAASTDTQYF. The CDR3 DNA is TGCGCCAGCAGCTTGGGGGCGGCAAGCACAGATACGCAGTATTTT. The V call is TRBV5-1, the J call TRBJ2-3; no clear D. Trimming took off 0 bases at V and 0 bases at J, with 8 bases between the two ends. This CDR3 is 15 amino acids long. Germline V gene lookup returns CDR1 SGHRS and CDR2 YFSETQ.

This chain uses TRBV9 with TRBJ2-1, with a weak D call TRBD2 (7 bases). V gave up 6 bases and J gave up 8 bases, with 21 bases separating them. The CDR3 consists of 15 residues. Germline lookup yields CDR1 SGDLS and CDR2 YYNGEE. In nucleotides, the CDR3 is TGTGCCAGCAACGCCCTTATGGGGGGGCTAGATGAGCAGTTCTTC. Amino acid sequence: CASNALMGGLDEQFF.